Listed below are T cell receptor beta chains from one sample, sequenced in a study of shared clonotypes between healthy human individuals. TCRdb keeps only in-frame clones here, not all; method: immunoSEQ multiplex PCR. This sample has 2 million to 2.5 million clones, with about nine tenths found just once. The sequenced material came from naive CD4+ T cells from PBMCs. The receptors derive from a man aged 18 to 29 in good health. Some clones in this sample may be carry-over from other donors' samples. Each CDR3 is given with its conserved first and last residue. The D gene is left open where the match is weak. Rows give clone size only sometimes, using once, few, many, or a class for an expanded clone.

>NA|NA|TRBV9|TRBJ2-5
CASSVRPGAIQETQYF
TGTGCCAGCAGCGTACGACCGGGGGCCATCCAAGAGACCCAGTACTTC
>NA|NA|TRBV4-1|TRBJ2-2
CASSQEVRGAQAGELFF
TGCGCCAGCAGCCAAGAGGTTCGGGGGGCGCAAGCCGGGGAGCTGTTTTTT
>few|NA|TRBV5-1|TRBJ2-2
CASSPGAGGELFF
TGCGCCAGCAGCCCCGGGGCTGGCGGGGAGCTGTTTTTT
>NA|TRBD2|TRBV5-1|TRBJ2-7
CASSAGTSASYEQYF
TGCGCCAGCAGCGCCGGGACTAGCGCCTCCTACGAGCAGTACTTC
>NA|NA|TRBV5-6|TRBJ2-5
CASSFGGPGAETQYF
TGTGCCAGCAGCTTTGGAGGACCTGGAGCCGAGACCCAGTACTTC
>NA|NA|TRBV6-5|TRBJ1-1
CASSYSGSGTEAFF
TGTGCCAGCAGTTATTCGGGGAGTGGCACTGAAGCTTTCTTT
>NA|NA|TRBV5-1|TRBJ1-6
CASSLRGGSVPLHF
TGCGCCAGCAGCTTACGGGGAGGCTCGGTACCCCTCCACTTT
>NA|NA|TRBV7-8|TRBJ2-5
CASSSWSLKETQYF
TGTGCCAGCAGCTCTTGGTCGCTAAAAGAGACCCAGTACTTC
>NA|NA|TRBV16|TRBJ1-1
CASSQSAGNTEAFF
TGTGCCAGCAGCCAAAGTGCCGGGAACACTGAAGCTTTCTTT
>NA|NA|TRBV5-6|TRBJ1-4
CASSLRFQRGSMELFF
TGTGCCAGCAGCTTGAGGTTCCAGAGGGGTTCTATGGAACTGTTTTTT
>NA|NA|TRBV9|TRBJ1-1
CASSAQARSLNTEAFF
TGTGCCAGCAGCGCCCAGGCGAGGTCCCTAAACACTGAAGCTTTCTTT
>NA|NA|TRBV30|TRBJ1-6
CAWRQSYNSPLHF
TGTGCCTGGAGGCAGAGCTATAATTCACCCCTCCACTTT
>NA|NA|TRBV2|TRBJ1-6
CASRSSWGQGDNSPLHF
TGTGCCAGCAGGAGTTCCTGGGGACAAGGGGATAATTCACCCCTCCACTTT
>NA|NA|TRBV5-1|TRBJ2-7
CASSLRGNSYEQYF
TGCGCCAGCAGCTTGCGGGGGAACTCCTACGAGCAGTACTTC
>NA|NA|TRBV7-9|TRBJ1-4
CASSLAGGRNEKLFF
TGTGCCAGCAGCTTAGCGGGCGGCAGGAATGAAAAACTGTTTTTT
>NA|NA|TRBV29-1|TRBJ1-2
CSVGSGIDGYTF
TGCAGCGTAGGGTCAGGGATTGATGGCTACACCTTC
>NA|NA|TRBV19|TRBJ1-5
CASKPGLGGNQPQHF
TGTGCCAGTAAACCGGGACTGGGGGGCAATCAGCCCCAGCATTTT
>NA|NA|TRBV19|TRBJ1-1
CASTSRDEMTTEAFF
TGTGCCAGTACCTCTCGCGACGAGATGACCACTGAAGCTTTCTTT
>NA|TRBD1|TRBV27|TRBJ2-6
CASSRTGLSGANVLTF
TGTGCCAGCAGCAGGACAGGGCTCTCTGGGGCCAACGTCCTGACTTTC
>NA|TRBD2|TRBV5-4|TRBJ2-3
CASSLGLAEDTQYF
TGTGCCAGCAGCTTGGGGCTAGCGGAAGATACGCAGTATTTT
>NA|NA|TRBV6-1|TRBJ1-1
CASSEPRGGTEAFF
TGTGCCAGCAGTGAACCCCGTGGGGGGACTGAAGCTTTCTTT
>NA|TRBD1|TRBV7-9|TRBJ2-7
CASSYRDRGSGEQYF
TGTGCCAGCAGCTACCGGGACAGGGGGTCGGGCGAGCAGTACTTC
>NA|NA|TRBV28|TRBJ1-1
CASSATLRDTEAFF
TGTGCCAGCAGTGCGACCCTCAGGGACACTGAAGCTTTCTTT
>NA|TRBD1|TRBV6-5|TRBJ2-7
CASRGGGTGPNEQYF
TGTGCCAGCAGAGGAGGGGGGACAGGGCCGAACGAGCAGTACTTC
>NA|TRBD1|TRBV28|TRBJ2-1
CASSSGTGRVGEQFF
TGTGCCAGCAGTTCCGGGACAGGGCGGGTCGGCGAGCAGTTCTTC
>NA|NA|TRBV25-1|TRBJ2-7
CASSGQGGSYEQYF
TGTGCCAGCAGTGGTCAGGGAGGCTCCTACGAGCAGTACTTC
>NA|TRBD1|TRBV29-1|TRBJ1-4
CSVFGQGNEKLFF
TGCAGCGTTTTCGGACAGGGTAATGAAAAACTGTTTTTT
>NA|NA|TRBV18|TRBJ1-2
CASSPALVGYTF
TGTGCCAGCTCTCCCGCCCTCGTGGGCTACACCTTC
>NA|NA|TRBV11-3|TRBJ2-1
CASSGKADNEQFF
TGTGCCAGCTCGGGGAAGGCGGACAATGAGCAGTTCTTC
>NA|NA|TRBV15|TRBJ2-6
CATSRGGPGANVLTF
TGTGCCACCAGCAGAGGGGGGCCCGGGGCCAACGTCCTGACTTTC
>NA|NA|TRBV9|TRBJ1-2
CASSQFGGLINYGYTF
TGTGCCAGCAGCCAGTTTGGGGGACTCATAAACTATGGCTACACCTTC
>NA|NA|TRBV7-2|TRBJ2-7
CASSPRGAEQYF
TGTGCCAGCAGCCCCCGTGGGGCCGAGCAGTACTTC
>NA|TRBD1|TRBV9|TRBJ1-2
CASSVATDRNNRMEGYTF
TGTGCCAGCAGCGTAGCTACGGACAGGAACAACAGGATGGAGGGCTACACCTTC
>NA|NA|TRBV2|TRBJ1-1
CASTLSGKTEAFF
TGTGCCAGCACTCTATCAGGGAAAACTGAAGCTTTCTTT
>NA|NA|TRBV5-1|TRBJ2-3
CASSLTAGGDTQYF
TGCGCCAGCAGCTTGACGGCGGGCGGAGATACGCAGTATTTT
>once|TRBD2|TRBV4-2|TRBJ2-5
CASSQEISAGGETQYF
TGTGCCAGCAGCCAAGAGATTTCGGCGGGAGGAGAGACCCAGTACTTC
>NA|NA|TRBV5-1|TRBJ2-1
CASRPGSYNEQFF
TGCGCCAGCAGGCCCGGCTCCTACAATGAGCAGTTCTTC
>few|NA|TRBV28|TRBJ1-1
CASRGTEGGTEAFF
TGTGCCAGCAGGGGTACCGAAGGGGGAACTGAAGCTTTCTTT
>NA|TRBD1|TRBV29-1|TRBJ2-3
CSVVLDRERRGTDTQYF
TGCAGCGTTGTCTTGGACAGGGAGAGGCGAGGCACAGATACGCAGTATTTT
>once|TRBD2|TRBV28|TRBJ2-2
CASSLAGGRKAGELFF
TGTGCCAGCAGTCTAGCAGGCGGGAGAAAGGCCGGGGAGCTGTTTTTT
>NA|TRBD1|TRBV28|TRBJ2-7
CASSPAGTGPHEQYF
TGTGCCAGCAGTCCGGCCGGGACAGGGCCCCACGAGCAGTACTTC
>few|NA|TRBV20-1|TRBJ1-2
CSARGGMGYTF
TGCAGTGCTAGAGGTGGGATGGGCTACACCTTC
>NA|NA|TRBV6-6|TRBJ1-1
CASSYSNEAFF
TGTGCCAGCAGTTACTCAAACGAAGCTTTCTTT
>NA|TRBD2|TRBV28|TRBJ2-1
CASSFFGTSGSSEQFF
TGTGCCAGCAGTTTTTTTGGGACTAGCGGGAGTTCTGAGCAGTTCTTC
>NA|NA|TRBV12-5|TRBJ2-5
CASGFGSTETQYF
TGTGCTAGTGGTTTCGGGAGCACGGAGACCCAGTACTTC
>NA|TRBD2|TRBV10-3|TRBJ2-7
CAISGGLADLDLYF
TGTGCCATCAGTGGGGGACTAGCGGACCTAGATTTGTACTTC
>NA|NA|TRBV7-8|TRBJ2-4
CASSRNGGRGNIQYF
TGTGCCAGCAGCCGAAATGGAGGGCGAGGAAACATTCAGTACTTC
>NA|TRBD1|TRBV30|TRBJ1-1
CACKTGVNTEAFF
TGTGCCTGCAAAACAGGGGTTAACACTGAAGCTTTCTTT
>NA|TRBD1|TRBV5-1|TRBJ1-2
CASSDPQGDYGYTF
TGCGCCAGCAGCGACCCCCAGGGGGACTATGGCTACACCTTC
>NA|NA|TRBV2|TRBJ2-7
CASSVGYEQYF
TGTGCCAGCAGTGTGGGATACGAGCAGTACTTC
>NA|NA|TRBV7-7|TRBJ2-2
CASSPRGGELFF
TGTGCCAGCAGCCCCAGGGGAGGGGAGCTGTTTTTT
>NA|TRBD2|TRBV4-2|TRBJ2-3
CASSQSTGLAARTDTQYF
TGTGCCAGCAGCCAATCAACAGGACTAGCGGCCCGCACAGATACGCAGTATTTT
>NA|NA|TRBV6-5|TRBJ2-7
CASSRESNSYEQYF
TGTGCCAGCAGCCGCGAGAGTAACTCCTACGAGCAGTACTTC
>NA|NA|TRBV9|TRBJ2-5
CASSDRTQYF
TGTGCCAGCAGCGATCGGACCCAGTACTTC
>NA|NA|TRBV9|TRBJ2-1
CASSGRDYNEQFF
TGTGCCAGCAGTGGAAGAGACTACAATGAGCAGTTCTTC
>few|NA|TRBV7-9|TRBJ1-1
CASSWTANTEAFF
TGTGCCAGCAGTTGGACGGCGAACACTGAAGCTTTCTTT
>NA|TRBD1|TRBV28|TRBJ1-2
CASSWGQDGYTF
TGTGCCAGCAGTTGGGGACAGGATGGCTACACCTTC
>NA|NA|TRBV29-1|TRBJ1-2
CSVDFRGRLDYGYTF
TGCAGCGTTGATTTCCGGGGGCGCCTCGACTATGGCTACACCTTC
>NA|TRBD2|TRBV5-4|TRBJ2-1
CASSSTSGSWDEQFF
TGTGCCAGCAGCTCGACTAGCGGGAGTTGGGATGAGCAGTTCTTC